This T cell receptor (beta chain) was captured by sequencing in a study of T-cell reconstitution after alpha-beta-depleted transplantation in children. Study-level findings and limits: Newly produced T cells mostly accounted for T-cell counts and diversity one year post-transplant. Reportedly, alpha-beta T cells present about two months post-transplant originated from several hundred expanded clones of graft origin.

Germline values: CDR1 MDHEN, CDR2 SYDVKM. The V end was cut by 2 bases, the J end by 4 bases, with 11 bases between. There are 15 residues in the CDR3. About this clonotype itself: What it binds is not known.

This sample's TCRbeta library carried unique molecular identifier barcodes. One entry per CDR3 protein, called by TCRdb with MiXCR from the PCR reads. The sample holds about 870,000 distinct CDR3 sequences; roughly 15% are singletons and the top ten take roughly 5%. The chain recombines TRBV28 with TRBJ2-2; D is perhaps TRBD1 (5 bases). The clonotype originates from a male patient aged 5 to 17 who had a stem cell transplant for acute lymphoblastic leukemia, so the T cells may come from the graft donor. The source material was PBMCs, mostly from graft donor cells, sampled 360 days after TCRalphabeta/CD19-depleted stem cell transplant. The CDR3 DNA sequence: TGTGCCAGCAGTTTAGTGGGGCAGATCACCGGGGAGCTGTTTTTT. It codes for CASSLVGQITGELFF.